This T cell receptor beta chain was recovered during a study of blood T cell repertoires in COVID-19. The repertoire was sequenced with immunoSEQ multiplex PCR; TCRdb's copy has only in-frame clones and lacks some. The repertoire holds a few hundred thousand clones, with more than 70% as singletons. J gave up 11 bases and V 0 bases, and 4 bases lay outside the gene matches. The CDR3 is 12 residues long. CDR1 is SGHRS, CDR2 YFSETQ, per germline. The gene calls are TRBV5-1 and TRBJ1-1; 7 bases line up with TRBD1. The sample taken for sequencing was peripheral blood. This receptor was taken from a woman aged 25 to 39 with COVID-19, enrolled during active disease. The CDR3 DNA reads as TGCGCCAGCAGCTTGGGACAGGGCTACGCTTTCTTT. It specifies CASSLGQGYAFF. The full variable domain, with the rest looked up from reference TRBV5-1 and TRBJ1-1, is KAGVTQTPRYLIKTRGQQVTLSCSPISGHRSVSWYQQTPGQGLQFLFEYFSETQRNKGNFPGRFSGRQFSNSRSEMNVSTLELGDSALYLCASSLGQGYAFFGQGTRLTVV.